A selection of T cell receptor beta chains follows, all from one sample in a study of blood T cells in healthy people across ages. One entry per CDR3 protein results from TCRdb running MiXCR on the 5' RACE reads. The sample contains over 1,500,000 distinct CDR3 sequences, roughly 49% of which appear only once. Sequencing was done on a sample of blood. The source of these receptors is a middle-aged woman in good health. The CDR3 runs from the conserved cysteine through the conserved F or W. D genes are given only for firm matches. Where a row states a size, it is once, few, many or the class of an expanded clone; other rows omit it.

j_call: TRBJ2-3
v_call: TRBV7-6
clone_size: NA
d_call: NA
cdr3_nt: TGTGCCAGCAGCCGGGACCCAATCACGCAGTATTTT
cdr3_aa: CASSRDPITQYF

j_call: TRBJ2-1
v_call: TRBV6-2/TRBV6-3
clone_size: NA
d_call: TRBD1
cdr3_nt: TGTGCCAGCAGTTACCTCGACAGGGGTGGGTCCGGACCCCCCTACAATGAGCAGTTCTTC
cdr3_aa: CASSYLDRGGSGPPYNEQFF

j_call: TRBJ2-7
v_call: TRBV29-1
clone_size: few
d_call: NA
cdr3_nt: TGCAGCGTTGAAGGCCCCAGGGGGGCCGAGCAGTACTTC
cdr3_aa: CSVEGPRGAEQYF

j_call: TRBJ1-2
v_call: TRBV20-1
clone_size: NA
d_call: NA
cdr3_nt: TGCAGTGCTAGAGGTCTGGGCAGCTATGGCTACACCTTC
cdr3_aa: CSARGLGSYGYTF

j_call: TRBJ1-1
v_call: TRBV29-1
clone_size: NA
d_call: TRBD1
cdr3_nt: TGCAGCGTTGAAGGGGGCAGGGGGGATGAAGCTTTCTTT
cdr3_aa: CSVEGGRGDEAFF

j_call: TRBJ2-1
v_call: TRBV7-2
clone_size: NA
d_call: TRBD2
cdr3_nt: TGTGCCAGCACTCCGGGACTAGCGGGGGGGATGAATGAGCAGTTCTTC
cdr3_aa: CASTPGLAGGMNEQFF

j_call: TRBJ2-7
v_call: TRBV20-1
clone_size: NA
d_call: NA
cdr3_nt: TGCAGTGCTAGAGATCAGGCAGCCTTTACCTACGAGCAGTACTTC
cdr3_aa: CSARDQAAFTYEQYF

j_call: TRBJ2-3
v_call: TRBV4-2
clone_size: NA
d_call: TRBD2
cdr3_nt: TGTGCCAGCAGCCTCGGACTAGCGGGGGCCGACAACACAGATACGCAGTATTTT
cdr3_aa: CASSLGLAGADNTDTQYF

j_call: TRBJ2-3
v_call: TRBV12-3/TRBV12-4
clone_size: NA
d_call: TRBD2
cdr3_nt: TGTGCCAGCAGTTTAGCGCTAAGCGGGGGGTCAGATACGCAGTATTTT
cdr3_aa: CASSLALSGGSDTQYF

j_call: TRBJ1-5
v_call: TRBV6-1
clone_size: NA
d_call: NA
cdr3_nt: TGTGCCAGCAGGCAAACTTCGAGCAATCAGCCCCAGCATTTT
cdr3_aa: CASRQTSSNQPQHF

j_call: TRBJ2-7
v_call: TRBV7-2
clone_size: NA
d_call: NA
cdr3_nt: TGTGCCAGCAGCTTCCATTTCGTCGGGGGCTACGAGCAGTACTTC
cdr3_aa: CASSFHFVGGYEQYF

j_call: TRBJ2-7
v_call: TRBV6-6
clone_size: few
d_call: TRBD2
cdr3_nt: TGTGCCAGCAGTTACTCGCAGGAGCGGGGGTTAACCTACGAGCAGTACTTC
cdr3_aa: CASSYSQERGLTYEQYF

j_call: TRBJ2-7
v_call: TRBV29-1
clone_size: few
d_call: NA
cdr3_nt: TGCAGCGTACTGACAGGCCGGACCTACGAGCAGTACTTC
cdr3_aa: CSVLTGRTYEQYF

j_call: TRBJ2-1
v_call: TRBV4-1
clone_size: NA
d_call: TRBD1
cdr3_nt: TGCGCCAGCAGCCTCCGACGGGACAGGGATGAGCAGTTCTTC
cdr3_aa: CASSLRRDRDEQFF

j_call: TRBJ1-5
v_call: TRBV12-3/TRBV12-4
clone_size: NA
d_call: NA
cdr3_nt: TGTGCCAGCAAGAGGACGGTAAATCAGCCCCAGCATTTT
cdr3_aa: CASKRTVNQPQHF

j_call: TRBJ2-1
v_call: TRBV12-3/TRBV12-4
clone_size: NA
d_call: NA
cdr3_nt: TGTGCCAGCGGCCTTTCACAGGCCCACAATGAGCAGTTCTTC
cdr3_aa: CASGLSQAHNEQFF

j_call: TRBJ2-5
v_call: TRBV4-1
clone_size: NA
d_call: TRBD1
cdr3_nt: TGCGCCAGCAGCCATGCTACAGGGGGCTCGGGGGAGACCCAGTACTTC
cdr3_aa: CASSHATGGSGETQYF

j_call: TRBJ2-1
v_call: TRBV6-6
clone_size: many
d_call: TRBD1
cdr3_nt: TGTGCCAGCAGTCCCGGGACAGAGTTATACAATGAGCAGTTCTTC
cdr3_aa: CASSPGTELYNEQFF

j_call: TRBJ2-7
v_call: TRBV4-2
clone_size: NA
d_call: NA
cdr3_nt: TGTGCCAGCAGTTACGACAATCTACAAACCTACGAGCAGTACTTC
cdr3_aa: CASSYDNLQTYEQYF

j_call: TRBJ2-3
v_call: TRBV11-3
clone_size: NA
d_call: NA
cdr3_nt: TGTACCAGCAGCTTGGGATCAGGAGCTAGCACAGATACGCAGTATTTT
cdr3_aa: CTSSLGSGASTDTQYF

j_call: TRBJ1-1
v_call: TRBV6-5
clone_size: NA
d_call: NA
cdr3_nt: TGTGCCAGCAGTTACGAGACCACTGGACAGACGAACACTGAAGCTTTCTTT
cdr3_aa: CASSYETTGQTNTEAFF

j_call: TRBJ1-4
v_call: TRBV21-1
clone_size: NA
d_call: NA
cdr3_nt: TGTGCGTGCTATGGGGGGGAAAAACTGTTTTTT
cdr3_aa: CACYGGEKLFF

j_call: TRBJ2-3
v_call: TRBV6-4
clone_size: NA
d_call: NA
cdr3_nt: TGTACCAGCAGTGTCGGGACTAGCACAGATACGCAGTATTTT
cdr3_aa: CTSSVGTSTDTQYF

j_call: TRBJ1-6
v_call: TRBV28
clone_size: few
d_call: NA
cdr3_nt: TGTGCCAGCCTCAACGGGGCGACTAGCTCCTATAATTCACCCCTCCACTTT
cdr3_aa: CASLNGATSSYNSPLHF

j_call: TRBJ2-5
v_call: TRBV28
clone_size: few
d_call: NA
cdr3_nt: TGTGCCAGCAGTTTATTTAGACTCCAGACCCAGTACTTC
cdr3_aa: CASSLFRLQTQYF

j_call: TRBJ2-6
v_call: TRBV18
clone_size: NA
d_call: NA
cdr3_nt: TGTGCCAGCTCACCAGCCTGGTCGAGTGGGGCCAACGTCCTGACTTTC
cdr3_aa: CASSPAWSSGANVLTF

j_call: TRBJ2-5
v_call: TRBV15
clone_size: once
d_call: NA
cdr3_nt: TGTGCCACCGGCAAGGGGAGGGGGACCTCTCAAGAGACCCAGTACTTC
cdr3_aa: CATGKGRGTSQETQYF

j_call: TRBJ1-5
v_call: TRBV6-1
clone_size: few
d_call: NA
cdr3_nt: TGTGCCAGCAGTGAAGAAAGAGGTTCCCGCAATCAGCCCCAGCATTTT
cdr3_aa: CASSEERGSRNQPQHF

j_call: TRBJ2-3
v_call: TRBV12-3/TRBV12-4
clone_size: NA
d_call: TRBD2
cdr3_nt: TGTGCCAGCAGTTCTCAAGCGGGGTCAGCAGATACGCAGTATTTT
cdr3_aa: CASSSQAGSADTQYF

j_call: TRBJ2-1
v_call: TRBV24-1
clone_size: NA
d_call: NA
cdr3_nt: TGTGCCACCAGTGATTTGGTTGGGGGCGGCTCCTACAATGAGCAGTTCTTC
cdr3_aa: CATSDLVGGGSYNEQFF

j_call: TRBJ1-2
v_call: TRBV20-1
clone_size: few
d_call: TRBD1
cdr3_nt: TGCAGTGCTAGATCCGGGACAGGGTTTAACTATGGCTACACCTTC
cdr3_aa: CSARSGTGFNYGYTF

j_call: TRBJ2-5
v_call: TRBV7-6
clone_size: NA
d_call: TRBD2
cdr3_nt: TGTGCCAGCAGCTTAGTTGCGGGACTAGCGTCGCAAGAGACCCAGTACTTC
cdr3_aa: CASSLVAGLASQETQYF

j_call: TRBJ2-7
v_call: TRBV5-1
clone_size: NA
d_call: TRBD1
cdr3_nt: TGCGCCAGCAGCTTGGTCCCCGGGACAGGGACCTACGAGCAGTACTTC
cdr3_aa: CASSLVPGTGTYEQYF

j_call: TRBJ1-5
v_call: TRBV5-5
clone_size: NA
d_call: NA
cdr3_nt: TGTGCCAGCAGCCGTTACTCAGGGGTTGATCAGCCCCAGCATTTT
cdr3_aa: CASSRYSGVDQPQHF

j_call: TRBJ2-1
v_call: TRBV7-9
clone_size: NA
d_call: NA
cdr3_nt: TGTGCCAGCAGCTTTCAAGGGGTATACAATGAGCAGTTCTTC
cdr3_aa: CASSFQGVYNEQFF

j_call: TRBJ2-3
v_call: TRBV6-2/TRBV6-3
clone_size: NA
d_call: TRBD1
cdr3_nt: TGTGCCAGCAGTTACCCTGGGACAGTCACAGATACGCAGTATTTT
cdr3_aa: CASSYPGTVTDTQYF

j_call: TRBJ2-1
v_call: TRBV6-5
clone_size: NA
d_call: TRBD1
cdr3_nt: TGTGCCAGCAGTGAAAACCGGGACAGATACAATGAGCAGTTCTTC
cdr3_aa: CASSENRDRYNEQFF

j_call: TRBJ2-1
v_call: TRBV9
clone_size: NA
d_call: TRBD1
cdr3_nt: TGTGCCAGCAGCCCCCGAGGGGGCTATAACAATGAGCAGTTCTTC
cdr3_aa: CASSPRGGYNNEQFF

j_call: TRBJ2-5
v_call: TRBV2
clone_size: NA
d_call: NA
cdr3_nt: TGTGCCAGCAGTGAACAGCCAGGACAAGAGACCCAGTACTTC
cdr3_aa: CASSEQPGQETQYF

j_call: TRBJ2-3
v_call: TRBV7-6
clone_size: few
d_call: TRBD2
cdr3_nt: TGTGCCAGCAGCTCCTTAGGGACTAACACAGATACGCAGTATTTT
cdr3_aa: CASSSLGTNTDTQYF

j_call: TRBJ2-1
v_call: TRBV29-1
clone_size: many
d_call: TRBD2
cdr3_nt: TGCAGCGCGGGGGGGGAGGAGCAGTTCTTC
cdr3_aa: CSAGGEEQFF

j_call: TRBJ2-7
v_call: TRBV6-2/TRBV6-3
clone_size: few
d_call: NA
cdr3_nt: TGTGCCAGCAGTTTTCGGACGGAAATCTACGAGCAGTACTTC
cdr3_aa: CASSFRTEIYEQYF

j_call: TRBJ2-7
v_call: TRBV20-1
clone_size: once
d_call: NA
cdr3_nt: TGCAGTGCGTCCGACTGGAACGAGCAGTACTTC
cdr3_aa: CSASDWNEQYF

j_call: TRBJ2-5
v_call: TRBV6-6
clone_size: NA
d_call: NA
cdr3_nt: TGTGCCAGCAGTCGGACGGACTTGGAGACCCGGTACTTC
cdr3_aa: CASSRTDLETRYF

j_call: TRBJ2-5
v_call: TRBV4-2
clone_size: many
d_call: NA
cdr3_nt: TGTGCCAGCAGCCAAGACGGGACCCAGTACTTC
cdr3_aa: CASSQDGTQYF

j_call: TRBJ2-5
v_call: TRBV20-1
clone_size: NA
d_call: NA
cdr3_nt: TGCAGTGCTAGATCGGTGACCCTGAGGGAGACCCAGTACTTC
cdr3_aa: CSARSVTLRETQYF

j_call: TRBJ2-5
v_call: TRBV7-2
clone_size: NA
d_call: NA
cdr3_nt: TGTGCCAGCAGCCAGGACTACCATCAAGAGACCCAGTACTTC
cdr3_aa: CASSQDYHQETQYF

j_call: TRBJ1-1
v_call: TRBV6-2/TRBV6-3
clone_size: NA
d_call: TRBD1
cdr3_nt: TGTGCCAGCCAGACAGGGCCTTATGAAGCTTTCTTT
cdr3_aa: CASQTGPYEAFF

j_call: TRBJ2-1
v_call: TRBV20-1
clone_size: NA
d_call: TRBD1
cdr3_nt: TGCAGTGCTAGGGCCGGGACAGGGGTTGAAGAGCAGTTCTTC
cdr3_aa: CSARAGTGVEEQFF

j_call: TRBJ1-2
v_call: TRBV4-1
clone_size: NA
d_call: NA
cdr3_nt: TGCGCCAGCAGCCAAGTCACCCTAGACAGGAACTATGGCTACACCTTC
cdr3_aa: CASSQVTLDRNYGYTF

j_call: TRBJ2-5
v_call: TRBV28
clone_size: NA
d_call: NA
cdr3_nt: TGTGCCAGCAGTTTCATCTCAGAGACCCAGTACTTC
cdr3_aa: CASSFISETQYF

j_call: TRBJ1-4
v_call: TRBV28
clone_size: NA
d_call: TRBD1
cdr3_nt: TGTGCCAGCAGTTCCCCATCCCGGACAGGGGCTCCGCTGTTTTTT
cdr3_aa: CASSSPSRTGAPLFF

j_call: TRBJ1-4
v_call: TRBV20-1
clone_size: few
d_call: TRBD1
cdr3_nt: TGCAGTGCTAGAGATCGCAGGGGGGCTAATGAAAAACTGTTTTTT
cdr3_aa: CSARDRRGANEKLFF

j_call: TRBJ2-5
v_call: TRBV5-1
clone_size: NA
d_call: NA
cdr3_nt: TGCGCCAGCAGCTTGCCCGCGGGGAGTAAAGAGACCCAGTACTTC
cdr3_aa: CASSLPAGSKETQYF

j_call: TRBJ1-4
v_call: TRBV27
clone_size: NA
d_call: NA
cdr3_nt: TGTGCCAGCAGTTCATTGTGGGACCGCTATGAAAAACTGTTTTTT
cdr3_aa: CASSSLWDRYEKLFF

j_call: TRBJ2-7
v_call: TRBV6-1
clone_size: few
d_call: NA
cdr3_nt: TGTGCCAGTACTCAGGAGCCCTACGAGCAGTACTTC
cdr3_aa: CASTQEPYEQYF

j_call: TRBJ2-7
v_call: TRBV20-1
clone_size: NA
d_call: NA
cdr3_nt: TGCAGTGCTAGAGGTAAACCTTTGGCCGAGCAGTACTTC
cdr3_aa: CSARGKPLAEQYF

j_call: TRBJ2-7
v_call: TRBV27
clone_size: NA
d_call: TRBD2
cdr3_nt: TGTGCCAGCAGTGTAACGGGACTAGCGAACTCCTACGAGCAGTACTTC
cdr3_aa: CASSVTGLANSYEQYF

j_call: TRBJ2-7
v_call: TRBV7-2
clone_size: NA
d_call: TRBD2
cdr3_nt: TGTGCCAGCAGCTTTAAACCGGGACTAGGGGGATACGAGCAGTACTTC
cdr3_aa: CASSFKPGLGGYEQYF

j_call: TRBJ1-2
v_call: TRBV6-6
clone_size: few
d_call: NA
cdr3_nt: TGTGCCAGCAGGGAGACAGGAGTAACTTCGGCCTATGGCTACACCTTC
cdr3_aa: CASRETGVTSAYGYTF